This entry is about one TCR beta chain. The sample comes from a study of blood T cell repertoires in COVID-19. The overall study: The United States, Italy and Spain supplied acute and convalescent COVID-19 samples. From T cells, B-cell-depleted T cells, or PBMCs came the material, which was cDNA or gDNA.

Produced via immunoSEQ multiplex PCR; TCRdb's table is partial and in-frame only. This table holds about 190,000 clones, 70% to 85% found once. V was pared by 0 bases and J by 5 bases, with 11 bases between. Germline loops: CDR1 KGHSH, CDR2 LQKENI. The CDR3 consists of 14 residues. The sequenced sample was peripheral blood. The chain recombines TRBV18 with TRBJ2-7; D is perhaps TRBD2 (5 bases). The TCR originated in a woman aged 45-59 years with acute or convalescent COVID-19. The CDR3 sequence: CASSPPASSHEQYF. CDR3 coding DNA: TGTGCCAGCTCACCACCGGCTAGCAGCCACGAGCAGTACTTC.